The TCR beta chain under discussion was sequenced for a study of early T cells in non-severe SARS-CoV-2 infection. Germline V CDR1 and CDR2: LGHDT, YNNKEL (reference sequence). The V end was cut by 3 bases, the J end by 8 bases, with 16 bases between. This CDR3 comprises 14 residues. MiXCR was run by TCRdb on the 5' RACE reads, yielding one entry per CDR3 protein. The data hold about 27,000 distinct CDR3 sequences, with over 2.5% observed a single time. Sequencing was carried out using whole blood. The sequence came from an adult who was a healthcare worker with PCR-confirmed SARS-CoV-2 infection or an uninfected control (not recorded which). The rearrangement joins TRBV3-1 to TRBJ1-2; D is possibly TRBD1 (5 bases). CDR3: CASSHQGQPGGYTF. The CDR3 DNA reads TGTGCCAGCAGCCACCAGGGCCAACCTGGGGGCTACACCTTC.